Listed here are 25 T cell receptor beta chains from one sample, sequenced in a study of beta chain features in type 1 diabetes. Study-level findings and limits: Moderately but significantly shorter TCRB CDR3s were found in Type 1 diabetes patients in all four CD4+ subsets.

These receptors have no identified antigens. The investigators reverse transcribed all of the isolated RNA, so they sequenced expressed TCRB transcripts. Libraries were prepared by immunoSEQ multiplex PCR; TCRdb keeps only in-frame clonotypes and omits some of them. The sample shows 600,000 to 750,000 clones, roughly an eighth of them seen only once. The sample was naive CD4+ T cells from blood. These receptors were collected from a man aged 25 to 45 with type 1 diabetes.

The CDR3 is CASRPGGSYNEQFF. In nucleotides, the CDR3 is TGTGCCAGCAGGCCCGGGGGCTCCTACAATGAGCAGTTCTTC. The chain is built from TRBV11-2 and TRBJ2-1; TRBD2 is a possible D gene (6 bases). The CDR3 contains 14 residues. Germline CDR1 is SGHAT and CDR2 is FQNNGV. V lost 6 bases, J lost 0 bases, and 9 bases lay in between.

The chain is built from TRBV27 and TRBJ2-7; possible D gene TRBD1, 6 bases. Trimming took 5 bases from V and 12 from J, leaving 23 bases between them. Germline V lookup: CDR1 MNHEY, CDR2 SMNVEV (reference sequence). The CDR3 has 14 residues. Here the CDR3 DNA reads TGTGCCAGCAGTCCCCGGACAGCGGCGAGTTTTTGGTACTTC. It translates to CASSPRTAASFWYF.

V gene TRBV4-3 combines with J gene TRBJ2-2, with D possibly TRBD2 on 5 matching bases. The length of the CDR3 is 16 residues. The V end lost 0 bases, the J end lost 7 bases, and 15 bases lay between the germline ends. From germline, CDR1 is LGHNA and CDR2 YSLEER. CDR3 bases: TGCGCCAGCAGCCAAGATGGCGGGTTGGGCGGCGGGGAGCTGTTTTTT. Protein sequence: CASSQDGGLGGGELFF.

The gene calls are TRBV6-5 and TRBJ2-7; D possibly corresponds to TRBD2 (6 bases). The CDR3 covers 14 residues. Germline V CDR1 and CDR2: MNHEY, SVGAGI. V gave up 8 bases and J gave up 5 bases, with 19 bases separating them. The CDR3 nucleotides are TGTGCCAGCCGCCCGGGGGATCCGATGGACGAGCAGTACTTC. Translated, it gives CASRPGDPMDEQYF.

This chain joins TRBV7-9 and TRBJ2-4; a possible D gene is TRBD2 (5 bases). This CDR3 is 13 amino acids long. From germline, CDR1 is SEHNR and CDR2 FQNEAQ (reference sequence). V was cut by 2 bases and J by 9 bases, with 11 bases left in between. In DNA form, the CDR3 reads TGTGCCAGCAGCTTAATCTTCGAGGGCATTCAGTACTTC. As protein: CASSLIFEGIQYF.

Only a few counts were recorded for this clone. V gene TRBV18 combines with J gene TRBJ2-5, with D possibly being TRBD1 (6 bases). V shed 3 bases and J shed 0 bases, with 11 bases lying between them. CDR3 length: 15 amino acids. Germline V CDR1 and CDR2: KGHSH, LQKENI. CDR3 bases: TGTGCCAGCTCACCCTTTCAGGGGAACCAAGAGACCCAGTACTTC. Its translation: CASSPFQGNQETQYF.

This clone was observed a handful of times. This chain links TRBV6-6 with TRBJ2-3; 7 bases fit TRBD2. With V trimmed by 1 base and J by 1 base, 2 bases remained unmatched. The CDR3 has 15 amino acids. The germline V gene has CDR1 MNHNY and CDR2 SVGAGI (reference sequence). CDR3: CASSYLAGGTDTQYF. CDR3 nucleotide sequence: TGTGCCAGCAGTTACTTGGCGGGGGGCACAGATACGCAGTATTTT.

A word on this clone: Other DNA variants within this sample encode the same CDR3. The chain carries TRBV4-2 and TRBJ1-6; D uncertain. V was cut by 1 base and J by 7 bases, with 11 bases left in between. The CDR3 runs 15 residues. Per the germline V gene, CDR1 is LGHNA and CDR2 is YNFKEQ. The CDR3 DNA reads TGTGCCAGCAGCCAAGCGAGGGTGGGGAATTCACCCCTCCACTTT. It is translated as CASSQARVGNSPLHF.

The J gene is TRBJ2-3, the V gene TRBV27, with TRBD1 matching over 7 bases. The V and J ends lost 7 bases and 1 base, in that order; junction bases with no gene match: 2. Germline CDR1 reads MNHEY; CDR2 reads SMNVEV (reference sequence). The CDR3 has 13 amino acids. CDR3 region: CASNRGRTDTQYF. In nucleotides, the CDR3 is TGTGCCAGCAACAGGGGACGCACAGATACGCAGTATTTT.

The chain joins TRBV2 to TRBJ2-1; possible D gene TRBD2, 5 bases. Germline assignment: CDR1 SNHLY and CDR2 FYNNEI. V was trimmed by 1 base and J by 10 bases, leaving 11 bases between them. The CDR3 covers 13 residues. This chain's CDR3 is CASSEGVTGEQFF. The CDR3 DNA sequence: TGTGCCAGCAGTGAAGGGGTAACGGGGGAGCAGTTCTTC.

Only a few counts were recorded for this clone. The chain joins TRBV27 to TRBJ2-7; maybe TRBD1 (6 bases). The germline V gene encodes CDR1 MNHEY and CDR2 SMNVEV (reference sequence). Trimming took 5 bases from V and 2 from J, leaving 10 bases between them. CDR3 length: 13 residues. CDR3 amino acids: CASSMGQTYEQYF. The CDR3, as DNA: TGTGCCAGCAGTATGGGACAAACCTACGAGCAGTACTTC.

This clone has only one observation. The V gene is TRBV7-8, the J gene TRBJ1-1; 7 bases are shared with TRBD1. The V gene end was trimmed by 4 bases and the J gene end by 1 base; junction bases not matched to a gene: 6. The CDR3 consists of 15 residues. Germline-derived CDR1 and CDR2 are SGHVS and FQNEAQ. CDR3 protein: CASSSFGTANTEAFF. The DNA for the CDR3 is TGTGCCAGCAGCTCATTTGGGACAGCGAACACTGAAGCTTTCTTT.

The table lists this clone with a few counts. The rearrangement links TRBV13 to TRBJ2-3; D ambiguous. Germline assignment: CDR1 PRHDT and CDR2 FYEKMQ (reference sequence). The V gene lost 6 bases and the J gene lost 1 base, with 20 bases spanning the gap. The CDR3 extends over 17 amino acids. The CDR3 bases are TGTGCCAGCAGTATTCCGAGGAGTACAGCCGGCACAGATACGCAGTATTTT. Protein product: CASSIPRSTAGTDTQYF.

There are a few counts of this clone. The chain is built from TRBV6-6 and TRBJ2-7, with D possibly TRBD1 on 6 matching bases. Germline CDR1 and CDR2: MNHNY and SVGAGI (reference sequence). V was clipped by 0 bases and J by 6 bases, with 9 bases between them. CDR3 size: 13 residues. The CDR3 is CASSYSTGSEQYF. The CDR3 coding sequence is TGTGCCAGCAGTTACTCGACAGGATCCGAGCAGTACTTC.

There are a few counts of this clone. The DNA for the CDR3 is TGTGCCAGCACCGGACAGAGGGGCCCCAGCACAGATACGCAGTATTTT. Its translation is CASTGQRGPSTDTQYF. The chain recombines TRBV27 with TRBJ2-3, with a weak D call TRBD1 (6 bases). V was cut by 7 bases and J by 0 bases, with 17 bases left in between. There are 16 residues in the CDR3. Germline-derived CDR1 and CDR2 are MNHEY and SMNVEV (reference sequence).

Only a few counts were recorded for this clone. V usage is TRBV18 and J usage is TRBJ2-3, with TRBD2 matching 11 bases. Losses at the gene ends were 0 bases for V and 3 bases for J; bases not matched to a gene: 2. The CDR3 extends over 16 amino acids. Germline assignment: CDR1 KGHSH and CDR2 LQKENI. CDR3 sequence: CASSPPLAGGTDTQYF. In nucleotides, the CDR3 is TGTGCCAGCTCACCACCTCTAGCGGGGGGAACAGATACGCAGTATTTT.

This clone has more than one count but fewer than ten. The chain combines TRBV5-4 with TRBJ1-1, with D unresolved. This CDR3 comprises 14 residues. V was clipped by 4 bases and J by 0 bases, with 10 bases between them. The germline V gene has CDR1 SGHNT and CDR2 YYREEE (reference sequence). CDR3: CASSVQAMNTEAFF. The CDR3 bases are TGTGCCAGCAGCGTGCAGGCCATGAACACTGAAGCTTTCTTT.

The V and J genes are TRBV4-3 and TRBJ1-6, with D possibly matching TRBD1 (5 bases). The CDR3 is 18 amino acids. Germline CDR1 reads LGHNA; CDR2 reads YSLEER. Trimming pared 0 bases from V and 0 bases from J, leaving 12 bases between. As DNA, the CDR3 is TGCGCCAGCAGCCAAGATACCGGGGCCGACTCCTATAATTCACCCCTCCACTTT. This codes for CASSQDTGADSYNSPLHF.

This clone was seen a handful of times. V gene TRBV7-9 combines with J gene TRBJ2-7; D is possibly TRBD1 (6 bases). Trimming cost V 5 bases and J 7 bases, with 21 bases left between them. Germline CDR1 and CDR2: SEHNR and FQNEAQ (reference sequence). The CDR3 sequence is 15 residues long. CDR3 residues: CASSPTQQGVSEQYF. The CDR3 DNA follows: TGTGCCAGCAGCCCGACTCAACAGGGAGTAAGTGAGCAGTACTTC.

The gene calls are TRBV15 and TRBJ2-5; TRBD1 aligns across 11 bases. The germline V gene encodes CDR1 LNHNV and CDR2 YYDKDF (reference sequence). V was pared by 3 bases and J by 2 bases, with 2 bases of the junction left unmatched. The CDR3 is made up of 15 amino acids. The CDR3 DNA reads TGTGCCACCAGCAGGGACAGGGGGCGGCAAGAGACCCAGTACTTC. Translating gives CATSRDRGRQETQYF.

This clone has only a few counts. The J gene is TRBJ2-5, the V gene TRBV11-2; 11 bases align to TRBD2. With 3 bases clipped from V and 4 bases from J, the junction kept 4 bases outside the gene matches. The CDR3 is 15 amino acids. Germline CDR1 reads SGHAT; CDR2 reads FQNNGV. As DNA, the CDR3 is TGTGCCAGCAGCTTTTCTAGCGGGGGGAGAGAGACCCAGTACTTC. This gives the protein CASSFSSGGRETQYF.

This clone has ten or more counts. The chain employs TRBV15 and TRBJ1-6, with a tentative D call TRBD1 (6 bases). Germline V lookup: CDR1 LNHNV, CDR2 YYDKDF (reference sequence). Trimming shortened V by 0 bases and J by 11 bases, and 8 bases separated the two germline ends. The CDR3 runs to 13 residues. The CDR3 DNA is TGTGCCACCAGCAGAGACAGGGGTGCACCCCTCCACTTT. Translating it yields CATSRDRGAPLHF.

This clone was picked up a small number of times. This sequence joins TRBV25-1 and TRBJ2-5, with unresolved D. The closer fit of TRBJ2-7 to the DNA end suggests the J call may be wrong. CDR1 MGHDK and CDR2 SYGVNS come from the germline V gene. The CDR3 contains 13 residues. CDR3 protein: CASSPSVRPEQYF. The CDR3 nucleotides read TGTGCCAGCAGCCCCTCGGTTCGGCCCGAGCAGTACTTC.

V is TRBV7-2 and J is TRBJ2-5; 8 positions agree with TRBD2. The CDR3 is made up of 15 amino acids. V lost 5 bases, J lost 5 bases, and 10 bases stayed unmatched. Germline CDR1 reads SGHTA; CDR2 reads FQGNSA. The CDR3 DNA follows: TGTGCCAGCAGCCCCTCCCCGCGGGGGGCGGAGACCCAGTACTTC. It is translated as CASSPSPRGAETQYF.

Points on this clone: The same CDR3 also results from other DNA sequences found in this sample. The chain recombines TRBV6-5 with TRBJ2-5; no reliable D call. Germline loops: CDR1 MNHEY, CDR2 SVGAGI. With 5 bases removed from V and 7 bases from J, the gap between germline ends came to 8 bases. This CDR3 has 11 amino acids. CDR3 protein: CASSSPRTQYF. CDR3 coding DNA: TGTGCCAGCAGTAGCCCCCGGACCCAGTACTTC.